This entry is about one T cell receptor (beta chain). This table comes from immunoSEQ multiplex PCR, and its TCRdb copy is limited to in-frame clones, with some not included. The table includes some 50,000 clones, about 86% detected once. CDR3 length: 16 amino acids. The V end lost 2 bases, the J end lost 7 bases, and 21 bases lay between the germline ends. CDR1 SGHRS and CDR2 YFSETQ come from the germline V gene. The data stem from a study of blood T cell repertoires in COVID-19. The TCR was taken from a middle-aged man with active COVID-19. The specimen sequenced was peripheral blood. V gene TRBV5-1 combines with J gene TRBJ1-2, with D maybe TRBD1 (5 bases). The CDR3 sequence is CASSFRALFQSGGYTF. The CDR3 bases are TGCGCCAGCAGCTTCAGGGCACTTTTCCAATCGGGTGGCTACACCTTC.